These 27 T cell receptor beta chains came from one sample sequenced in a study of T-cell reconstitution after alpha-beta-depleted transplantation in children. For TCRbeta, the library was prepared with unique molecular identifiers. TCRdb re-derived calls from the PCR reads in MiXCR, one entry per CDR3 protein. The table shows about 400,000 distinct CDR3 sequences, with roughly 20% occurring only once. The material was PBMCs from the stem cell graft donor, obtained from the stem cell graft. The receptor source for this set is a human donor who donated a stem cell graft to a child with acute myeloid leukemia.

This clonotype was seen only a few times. This chain's CDR3 is CASSPSVEGGLYEQYF. CDR3 nucleotides: TGTGCCAGCAGCCCGTCTGTCGAGGGGGGTCTCTACGAGCAGTACTTC. This sequence joins TRBV5-5 and TRBJ2-7; D may correspond to TRBD1 or TRBD2 (6 bases each). V was trimmed by 4 bases and J by 3 bases, leaving 20 bases between them. Germline V gene sequence: CDR1 SGHKS, CDR2 YYEKEE (reference sequence). CDR3 size: 16 residues.

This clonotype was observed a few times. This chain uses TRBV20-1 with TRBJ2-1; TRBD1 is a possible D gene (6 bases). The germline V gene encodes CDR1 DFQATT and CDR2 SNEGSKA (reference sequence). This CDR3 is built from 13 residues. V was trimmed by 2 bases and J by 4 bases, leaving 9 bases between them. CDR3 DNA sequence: TGCAGTGCTAGAAACACAGGGTACAATGAGCAGTTCTTC. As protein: CSARNTGYNEQFF.

The CDR3 nucleotides are TGTGCCAGCAGCTCTCACTGGCAGACGAACACCGGGGAGCTGTTTTTT. Protein sequence: CASSSHWQTNTGELFF. J is TRBJ2-2 and V is TRBV7-8; D not resolved. The germline gives CDR1 SGHVS, CDR2 FQNEAQ. This CDR3 has 16 residues. Between the trimmed V and J ends, which lost 4 bases and 0 bases, there was a span of 12 bases.

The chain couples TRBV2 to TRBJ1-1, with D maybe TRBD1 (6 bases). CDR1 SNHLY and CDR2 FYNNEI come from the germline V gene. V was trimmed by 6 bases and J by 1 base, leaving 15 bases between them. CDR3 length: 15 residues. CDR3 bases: TGTGCCAGCAGGCGGGACACCCGACCGAACACTGAAGCTTTCTTT. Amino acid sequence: CASRRDTRPNTEAFF.

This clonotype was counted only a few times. The CDR3 DNA reads TGTGCCAGCAGCCAGTTACAGGGTGAAGCTTTCTTT. It specifies CASSQLQGEAFF. V and J are TRBV4-2 and TRBJ1-1, with D possibly TRBD1 on 6 matching bases. From germline, CDR1 is LGHNA and CDR2 YNFKEQ. The germline V and J ends were trimmed by 3 bases and 7 bases, with 9 bases remaining between them. The CDR3 sequence is 12 residues long.

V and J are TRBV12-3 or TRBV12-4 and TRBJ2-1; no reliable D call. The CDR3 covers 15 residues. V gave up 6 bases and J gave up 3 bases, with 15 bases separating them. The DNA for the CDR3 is TGTGCCAGCAGCCTAGGGTATTGGGGCTACAATGAGCAGTTCTTC. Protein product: CASSLGYWGYNEQFF.

CDR3 coding DNA: TGTGCCAGCAGTTTATTCGTAGCGGGAGGGCCCTCGCACGAGCAGTACTTC. It yields the protein CASSLFVAGGPSHEQYF. The chain uses TRBV12-3 or TRBV12-4 and TRBJ2-7, with 11 bases aligning to TRBD2. CDR3 length equals 17 residues. J gave up 5 bases and V 2 bases, and 11 bases lay outside the gene matches.

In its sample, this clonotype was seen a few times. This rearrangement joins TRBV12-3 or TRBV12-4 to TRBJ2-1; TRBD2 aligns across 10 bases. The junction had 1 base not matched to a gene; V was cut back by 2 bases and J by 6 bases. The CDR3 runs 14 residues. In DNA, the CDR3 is TGTGCCAGCAGTTTACTAGCGGGAGCCAATGAGCAGTTCTTC. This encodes CASSLLAGANEQFF.

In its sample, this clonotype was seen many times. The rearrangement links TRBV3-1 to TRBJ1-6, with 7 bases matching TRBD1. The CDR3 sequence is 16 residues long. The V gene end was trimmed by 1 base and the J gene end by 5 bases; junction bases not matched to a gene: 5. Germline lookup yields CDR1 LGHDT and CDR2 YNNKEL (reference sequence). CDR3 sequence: CASSQVGGTDNSPLHF. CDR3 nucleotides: TGTGCCAGCAGCCAAGTCGGGGGGACAGATAATTCACCCCTCCACTTT.

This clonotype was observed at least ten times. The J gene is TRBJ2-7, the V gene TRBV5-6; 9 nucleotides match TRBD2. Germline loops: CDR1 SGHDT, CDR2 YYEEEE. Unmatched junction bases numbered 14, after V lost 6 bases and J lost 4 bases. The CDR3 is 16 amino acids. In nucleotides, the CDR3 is TGTGCCAGCACTTCTCGCGGCGGGAGGGCCACGTACGAGCAGTACTTC. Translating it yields CASTSRGGRATYEQYF.

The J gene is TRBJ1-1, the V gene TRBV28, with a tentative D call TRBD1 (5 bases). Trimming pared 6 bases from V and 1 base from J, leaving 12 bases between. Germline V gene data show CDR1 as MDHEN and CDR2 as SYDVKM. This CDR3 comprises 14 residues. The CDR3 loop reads CASRERTPNTEAFF. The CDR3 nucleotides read TGTGCCAGCAGAGAAAGGACACCGAACACTGAAGCTTTCTTT.

The CDR3 DNA follows: TGTGCCAGTAGTAAGGGGGAGGCCTACAATGAGCAGTTCTTC. Amino acid sequence: CASSKGEAYNEQFF. This chain connects TRBV19 to TRBJ2-1; either TRBD1 or TRBD2 may supply D (6 bases each). V lost 4 bases, J lost 2 bases, and 9 bases lay in between. This CDR3 is built from 14 residues. The germline V gene has CDR1 LNHDA and CDR2 SQIVND (reference sequence). Supplemented by reference TRBV19 and TRBJ2-1, the full variable domain reads DGGITQSPKYLFRKEGQNVTLSCEQNLNHDAMYWYRQDPGQGLRLIYYSQIVNDFQKGDIAEGYSVSREKKESFPLTVTSAQKNPTAFYLCASSKGEAYNEQFFGPGTRLTVL.

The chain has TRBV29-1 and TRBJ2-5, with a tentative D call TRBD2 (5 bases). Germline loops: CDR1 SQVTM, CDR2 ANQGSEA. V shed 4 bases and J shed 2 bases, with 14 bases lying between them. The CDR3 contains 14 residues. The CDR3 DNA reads TGCAGCGTTGGGACTGGAGAGATTCAAGAGACCCAGTACTTC. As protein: CSVGTGEIQETQYF.

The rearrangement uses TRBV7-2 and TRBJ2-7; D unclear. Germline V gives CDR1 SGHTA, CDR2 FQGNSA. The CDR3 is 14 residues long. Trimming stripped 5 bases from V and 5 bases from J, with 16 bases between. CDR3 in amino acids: CASSPPSGPHEQYF. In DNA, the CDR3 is TGTGCCAGCAGCCCCCCAAGTGGGCCCCACGAGCAGTACTTC. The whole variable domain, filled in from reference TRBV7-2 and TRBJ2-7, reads GAGVSQSPSNKVTEKGKDVELRCDPISGHTALYWYRQSLGQGLEFLIYFQGNSAPDKSGLPSDRFSAERTGGSVSTLTIQRTQQEDSAVYLCASSPPSGPHEQYFGPGTRLTVT.

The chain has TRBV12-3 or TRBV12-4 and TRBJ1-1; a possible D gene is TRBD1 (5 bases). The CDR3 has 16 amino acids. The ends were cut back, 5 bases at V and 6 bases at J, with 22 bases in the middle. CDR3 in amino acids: CASSLLAGAVGAEAFF. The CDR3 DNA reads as TGTGCCAGCAGTCTACTCGCCGGCGCGGTAGGGGCTGAAGCTTTCTTT.

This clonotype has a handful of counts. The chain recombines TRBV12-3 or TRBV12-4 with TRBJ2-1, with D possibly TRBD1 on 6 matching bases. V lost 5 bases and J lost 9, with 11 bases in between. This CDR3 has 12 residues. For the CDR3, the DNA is TGTGCCAGCAGTCCAACAGGGTTTGAGCAGTTCTTC. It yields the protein CASSPTGFEQFF.

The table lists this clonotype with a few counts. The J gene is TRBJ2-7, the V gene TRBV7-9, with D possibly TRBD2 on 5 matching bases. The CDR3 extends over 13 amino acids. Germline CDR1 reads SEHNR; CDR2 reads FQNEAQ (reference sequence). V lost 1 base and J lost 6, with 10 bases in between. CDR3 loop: CASSLVGVSEQYF. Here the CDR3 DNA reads TGTGCCAGCAGCTTAGTCGGGGTTTCCGAGCAGTACTTC.

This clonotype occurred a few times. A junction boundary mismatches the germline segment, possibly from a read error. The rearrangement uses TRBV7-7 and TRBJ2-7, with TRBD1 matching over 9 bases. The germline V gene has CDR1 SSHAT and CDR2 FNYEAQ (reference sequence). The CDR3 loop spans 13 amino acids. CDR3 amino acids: CASSMGQGYEQYF. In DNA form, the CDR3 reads TGTGCTAGCAGCATGGGACAGGGCTACGAGCAGTACTTC.

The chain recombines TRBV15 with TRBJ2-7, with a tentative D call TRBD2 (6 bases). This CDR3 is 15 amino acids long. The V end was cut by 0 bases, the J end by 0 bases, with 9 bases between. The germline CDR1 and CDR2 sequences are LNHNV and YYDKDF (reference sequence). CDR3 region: CATSRDRLVSYEQYF. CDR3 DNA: TGTGCCACCAGCAGAGATCGACTAGTCTCCTACGAGCAGTACTTC.

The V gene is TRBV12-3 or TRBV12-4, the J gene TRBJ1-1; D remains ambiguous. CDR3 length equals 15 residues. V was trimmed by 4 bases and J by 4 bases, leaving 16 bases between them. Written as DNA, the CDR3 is TGTGCCAGCAGTTCGGAATCGGGAGGCGGCACTGAAGCTTTCTTT. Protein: CASSSESGGGTEAFF.

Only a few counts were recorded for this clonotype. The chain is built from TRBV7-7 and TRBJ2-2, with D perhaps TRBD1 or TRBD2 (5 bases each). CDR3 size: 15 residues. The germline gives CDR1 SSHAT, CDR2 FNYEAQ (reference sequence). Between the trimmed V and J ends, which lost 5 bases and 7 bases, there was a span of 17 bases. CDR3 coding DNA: TGTGCCAGCAGCCCTCACTGGGGGTGGAACGGGGAGCTGTTTTTT. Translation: CASSPHWGWNGELFF.

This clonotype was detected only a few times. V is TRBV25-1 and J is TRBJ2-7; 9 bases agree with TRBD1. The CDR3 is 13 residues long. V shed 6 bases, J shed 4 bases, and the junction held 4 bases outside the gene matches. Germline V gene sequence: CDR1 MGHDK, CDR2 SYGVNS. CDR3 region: CASRGQGMYEQYF. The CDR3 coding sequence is TGTGCCAGCAGGGGACAGGGTATGTACGAGCAGTACTTC.

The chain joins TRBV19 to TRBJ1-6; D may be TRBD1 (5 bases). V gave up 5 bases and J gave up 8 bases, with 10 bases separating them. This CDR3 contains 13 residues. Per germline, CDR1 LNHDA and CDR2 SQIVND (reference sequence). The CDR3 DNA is TGTGCCAGTAGTGGCGTAGGGGATTCACCCCTCCACTTT. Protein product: CASSGVGDSPLHF.

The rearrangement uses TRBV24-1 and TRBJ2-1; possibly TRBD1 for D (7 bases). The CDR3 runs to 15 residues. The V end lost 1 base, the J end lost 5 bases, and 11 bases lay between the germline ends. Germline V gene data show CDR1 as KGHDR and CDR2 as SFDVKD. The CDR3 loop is CATSDFGRGDNEQFF. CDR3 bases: TGTGCCACCAGTGATTTCGGCAGGGGGGACAATGAGCAGTTCTTC.

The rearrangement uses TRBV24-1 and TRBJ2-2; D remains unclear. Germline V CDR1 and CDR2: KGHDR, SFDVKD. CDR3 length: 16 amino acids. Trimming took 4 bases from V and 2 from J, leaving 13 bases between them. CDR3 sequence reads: CATSDPDSLNTGELFF. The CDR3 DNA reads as TGTGCCACCAGTGACCCTGACTCATTAAACACCGGGGAGCTGTTTTTT.

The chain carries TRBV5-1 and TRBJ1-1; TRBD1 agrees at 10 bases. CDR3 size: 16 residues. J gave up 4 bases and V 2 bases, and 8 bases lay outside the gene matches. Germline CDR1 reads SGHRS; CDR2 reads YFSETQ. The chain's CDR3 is CASSFEEGQGTTEAFF. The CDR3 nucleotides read TGCGCCAGCAGCTTTGAAGAGGGACAGGGGACCACTGAAGCTTTCTTT.

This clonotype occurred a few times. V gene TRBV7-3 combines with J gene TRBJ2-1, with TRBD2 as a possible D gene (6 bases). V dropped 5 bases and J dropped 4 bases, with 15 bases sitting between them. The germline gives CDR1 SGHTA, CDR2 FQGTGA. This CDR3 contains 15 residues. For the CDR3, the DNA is TGTGCCAGCAGCGACGCTCCGGGGGTGTACAATGAGCAGTTCTTC. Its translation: CASSDAPGVYNEQFF.